The 27 T cell receptor beta chains below come from one sample, sequenced in a study of CD8+CD57+ T cells in acquired aplastic anemia. Patients included in sequencing had previously demonstrated CD8+CD57+ cell expansion by flow cytometry. Using genomic DNA as the template, TCR beta VDJ and CDR3 profiling was carried out. MiXCR, applied by TCRdb to the reads, yields one record per CDR3 protein. The sample carries about 150,000 distinct CDR3 sequences, just over 50% recorded once. Input material: sorted CD4+, CD8+, or CD8+CD57+ T cells (not recorded which) from PBMCs. The origin of the receptors is a human donor with aplastic anemia.

The CDR3 here is CSAERIDRVGEQYF. The DNA for the CDR3 is TGCAGTGCGGAAAGAATTGACCGAGTTGGCGAGCAGTACTTC. The rearrangement links TRBV20-1 to TRBJ2-7; D call uncertain. The CDR3 extends over 14 amino acids. V was shortened by 6 bases and J by 6 bases, with 21 bases between the two germline ends. From germline, CDR1 is DFQATT and CDR2 SNEGSKA (reference sequence).

This clonotype was observed a few times. The chain recombines TRBV4-1 with TRBJ2-7, with a weak D call TRBD1 (5 bases). The V end was cut by 1 base, the J end by 3 bases, with 7 bases between. The germline V gene has CDR1 MGHRA and CDR2 YSYEKL. This CDR3 has 13 amino acids. CDR3 coding DNA: TGCGCCAGCAGCCAAGTCGACAGCTACGAGCAGTACTTC. Translation: CASSQVDSYEQYF.

The chain combines TRBV27 with TRBJ1-6; 7 bases are shared with TRBD1. CDR3 length equals 16 residues. CDR1 and CDR2 (germline): MNHEY, SMNVEV (reference sequence). Unmatched junction bases numbered 10, after V lost 4 bases and J lost 7 bases. The CDR3 DNA reads TGTGCCAGCAGTTCGTCGACAGGGCCGGGAAATTCACCCCTCCACTTT. This encodes CASSSSTGPGNSPLHF.

At least ten counts were recorded for this clonotype. This sequence joins TRBV5-1 and TRBJ1-1; weak D call: TRBD1 (5 bases). Trimming left V 4 bases short and J 0 bases short, with 19 bases between. Germline V gives CDR1 SGHRS, CDR2 YFSETQ. The length of the CDR3 is 17 residues. Here the CDR3 DNA reads TGCGCCAGCAGCCGATACGACGAAAGGGGATTGAACACTGAAGCTTTCTTT. As protein: CASSRYDERGLNTEAFF.

This chain connects TRBV15 to TRBJ2-7, with 8 nucleotides matching TRBD1. The CDR3 is 14 amino acids. Germline lookup yields CDR1 LNHNV and CDR2 YYDKDF (reference sequence). The V and J ends lost 3 bases and 5 bases, in that order; junction bases with no gene match: 6. CDR3 nucleotides: TGTGCCACCAGCAGGGACAGGGTGATGAACGAGCAGTACTTC. Translating gives CATSRDRVMNEQYF.

This chain links TRBV7-9 with TRBJ1-2; D remains ambiguous. The CDR3 runs 12 residues. The V gene's germline CDR1 is SEHNR and CDR2 FQNEAQ (reference sequence). Trimming shortened V by 10 bases and J by 6 bases, and 15 bases separated the two germline ends. The CDR3 coding sequence is TGTGCCATTGGGTGGGGTATCGATGGCTACACCTTC. It yields the protein CAIGWGIDGYTF.

V gene TRBV29-1 combines with J gene TRBJ2-7, with a possible D match to TRBD2 (6 bases). With 5 bases removed from V and 6 bases from J, the gap between germline ends came to 17 bases. The CDR3 has 13 residues. In germline, CDR1 is SQVTM, CDR2 ANQGSEA. The CDR3 coding sequence is TGCAGCGTTAAGCCGGGAGCCGCCTGCGAGCAGTACTTC. Amino acids: CSVKPGAACEQYF.

This sequence joins TRBV19 and TRBJ1-5, with 8 bases lining up with TRBD1. From germline, CDR1 is LNHDA and CDR2 SQIVND (reference sequence). The CDR3 has 13 amino acids. The V gene end was trimmed by 6 bases and the J gene end by 7 bases; junction bases not matched to a gene: 5. The CDR3 loop reads CASRTGARQPQHF. CDR3 nucleotides: TGTGCCAGTAGGACAGGGGCGAGACAGCCCCAGCATTTT.

This clonotype was observed many times. The chain uses TRBV29-1 and TRBJ1-2; the D gene is possibly TRBD1 (6 bases). The CDR3 is 14 residues long. Trimming shortened V by 5 bases and J by 2 bases, and 15 bases separated the two germline ends. The germline gives CDR1 SQVTM, CDR2 ANQGSEA. CDR3 coding DNA: TGCAGCGTTCCCCCGGGGCAGGGGAACTATGGCTACACCTTC. This sequence encodes CSVPPGQGNYGYTF.

This clonotype was counted ten times or more. This chain uses TRBV5-1 with TRBJ2-7, with D perhaps matching TRBD2 (6 bases). CDR3 length equals 14 residues. Between the trimmed V and J ends, which lost 2 bases and 1 base, there was a span of 10 bases. Germline V CDR1 and CDR2: SGHRS, YFSETQ. CDR3 coding DNA: TGCGCCAGCAGCTTACGGGGGAAGTCCTACGAGCAGTACTTC. Its translation: CASSLRGKSYEQYF.

This clonotype was detected a few times. The chain uses TRBV20-1 and TRBJ2-1, with TRBD1 matching over 8 bases. Per germline, CDR1 DFQATT and CDR2 SNEGSKA (reference sequence). The V segment lost 3 bases and the J segment 4 bases; nucleotides outside the gene matches: 8. The CDR3 has 15 amino acids. This CDR3 is CSASYGQGAYNEQFF. The DNA of the CDR3 is TGCAGTGCTAGTTACGGGCAGGGGGCATACAATGAGCAGTTCTTC.

With respect to this clonotype: This may come from a read error, since a much larger clone is one base off. This chain links TRBV7-6 with TRBJ1-6; 7 bases match TRBD1. CDR3 length: 13 amino acids. Unmatched junction bases numbered 4, after V lost 3 bases and J lost 11 bases. CDR1 SGHVS and CDR2 FNYEAQ come from the germline V gene. The CDR3, as DNA: TGTGCCAGCAGCTTGACAGGGAATCCACCCCTCCACTTT. Its protein product is CASSLTGNPPLHF.

The rearrangement uses TRBV24-1 and TRBJ1-1; tentative D call: TRBD1 (5 bases). Looked up from germline, CDR1 is KGHDR and CDR2 is SFDVKD. V was clipped by 7 bases and J by 10 bases, with 15 bases between them. There are 12 residues in the CDR3. CDR3 DNA: TGTGCCACCAGGGCGGACGGAGGGACAGCTTTCTTT. Translation gives CATRADGGTAFF.

Note on this clonotype: Germline and junction disagree at one end, which may indicate a read error. The V and J genes are TRBV27 and TRBJ1-5, with D unclear. This CDR3 is built from 13 residues. Germline CDR1 is MNHEY and CDR2 is SMNVEV (reference sequence). The CDR3 coding sequence is TGTGCCAGCCGTTTCGGGGAGGGTCAGCCCCAGCATTTT. Translating it yields CASRFGEGQPQHF.

The gene calls are TRBV24-1 and TRBJ1-2; D is uncertain. CDR1 and CDR2 (germline): KGHDR, SFDVKD. V lost 6 bases, J lost 8 bases, and 15 bases lay in between. The CDR3 is made up of 13 amino acids. CDR3 DNA: TGTGCCACCAGTCGGGAGGGCTTCGGCGGCTACACCTTC. As protein: CATSREGFGGYTF.

This clonotype appeared many times. The gene calls are TRBV6-1 and TRBJ1-2; D uncertain. In germline, CDR1 is MNHNS, CDR2 SASEGT. The CDR3 spans 13 residues. The V end was cut by 7 bases, the J end by 4 bases, with 13 bases between. CDR3 DNA: TGTGCCAGCAAGTTGGAGGGTGGCTATGGCTACACCTTC. Translating it yields CASKLEGGYGYTF.

This clonotype was seen just once. The V gene is TRBV5-1, the J gene TRBJ2-5, with 8 bases aligning to TRBD1. The CDR3 is 15 residues long. V shed 4 bases, J shed 1 base, and the junction held 6 bases outside the gene matches. Germline V gene data show CDR1 as SGHRS and CDR2 as YFSETQ. In DNA form, the CDR3 reads TGCGCCAGCAGCCAGGGACAGGCCCTCCAAGAGACCCAGTACTTC. Encoded protein: CASSQGQALQETQYF. Based on the CDR3 plus reference TRBV5-1 and TRBJ2-5, the full variable domain is KAGVTQTPRYLIKTRGQQVTLSCSPISGHRSVSWYQQTPGQGLQFLFEYFSETQRNKGNFPGRFSGRQFSNSRSEMNVSTLELGDSALYLCASSQGQALQETQYFGPGTRLLVL.

The V call is TRBV19, the J call TRBJ1-1, with 9 bases aligning to TRBD1. With 6 bases clipped from V and 3 bases from J, the junction kept 5 bases outside the gene matches. The CDR3 has 14 amino acids. CDR1 and CDR2 from the germline V gene are LNHDA and SQIVND (reference sequence). CDR3 in amino acids: CASRGTGWYTEAFF. In DNA, the CDR3 is TGTGCCAGTAGGGGGACAGGGTGGTACACTGAAGCTTTCTTT.

The CDR3 is CATSDLNRGYGYTF. The DNA of the CDR3 is TGTGCCACCAGTGACCTGAACAGGGGGTACGGCTACACCTTC. The rearrangement links TRBV24-1 to TRBJ1-2; 8 bases align to TRBD1. Germline lookup yields CDR1 KGHDR and CDR2 SFDVKD. Germline trimming cut 4 bases from V and 8 bases from J; bases unmatched to any gene: 8. There are 14 residues in the CDR3.

The DNA of the CDR3 is TGTGCCAGCAGCATGTTGGGGGGCCCCATCGATGAGCAGTTCTTC. Translating gives CASSMLGGPIDEQFF. The genes are TRBV11-2 and TRBJ2-1; D could derive from TRBD1 or TRBD2 (6 bases each). CDR1 is SGHAT, CDR2 FQNNGV, per germline. V dropped 5 bases and J dropped 8 bases, with 19 bases sitting between them. CDR3 length: 15 residues.

The chain has TRBV20-1 and TRBJ2-7; D may correspond to TRBD1 or TRBD2 (6 bases each). In germline, CDR1 is DFQATT, CDR2 SNEGSKA (reference sequence). This CDR3 is built from 14 residues. V lost 1 base to trimming and J lost 1 base, with 11 bases between them. In nucleotides, the CDR3 is TGCAGTGCTAGAGGGACAGCGGGTTCCTACGAGCAGTACTTC. It codes for CSARGTAGSYEQYF.

The rearrangement links TRBV12-3 or TRBV12-4 to TRBJ2-5, with 12 positions matching TRBD2. V lost 4 bases, J lost 4 bases, and 7 bases stayed unmatched. The CDR3 runs 16 residues. This CDR3 is CASSSWTSGEGETQYF. Written as DNA, the CDR3 is TGTGCCAGCAGTTCGTGGACTAGCGGGGAAGGAGAGACCCAGTACTTC.

The J gene is TRBJ1-2, the V gene TRBV7-2; no firm D call. The CDR3 contains 13 residues. Trimming cost V 4 bases and J 4 bases, with 10 bases left between them. Per germline, CDR1 SGHTA and CDR2 FQGNSA. CDR3 protein: CASSSDTSYGYTF. In DNA, the CDR3 is TGTGCCAGCAGCTCTGATACGAGCTATGGCTACACCTTC.

The table lists this clonotype with many counts. The chain carries TRBV7-3 and TRBJ2-3; TRBD2 matches at 12 bases. The trim removed 10 bases at V and 4 bases at J, leaving 6 bases unmatched. The CDR3 is 14 amino acids. Germline V gene lookup returns CDR1 SGHTA and CDR2 FQGTGA. This CDR3 is CATSSGGAADTQYF. The CDR3 DNA reads TGTGCCACCTCTAGCGGGGGGGCCGCAGATACGCAGTATTTT.

This chain connects TRBV5-6 to TRBJ2-7, with 8 bases matching TRBD2. V lost 2 bases, J lost 7 bases, and 8 bases stayed unmatched. Germline CDR1 reads SGHDT; CDR2 reads YYEEEE. This CDR3 comprises 14 residues. The DNA of the CDR3 is TGTGCCAGCAGCTTAGCGGGGGACGGCCGGGAGCAGTACTTC. Translated: CASSLAGDGREQYF.

This chain joins TRBV4-2 and TRBJ2-5, with a possible D match to TRBD2 (5 bases). V lost 4 bases, J lost 2 bases, and 14 bases lay in between. The CDR3 is made up of 15 amino acids. Per the germline V gene, CDR1 is LGHNA and CDR2 is YNFKEQ. CDR3 nucleotides: TGTGCCAGCAGCCTCTCCCCAGCGGAACAAGAGACCCAGTACTTC. It encodes CASSLSPAEQETQYF.

Here the CDR3 DNA reads TGTGCCAGCAGCGCCACTTCAGGGATGGGTTACGAGCAGTACTTC. Translation: CASSATSGMGYEQYF. The chain is built from TRBV7-6 and TRBJ2-7; maybe TRBD1 (5 bases). The CDR3 covers 15 residues. Trimming removed 5 bases at V and 4 bases at J, with 18 bases between. Per germline, CDR1 SGHVS and CDR2 FNYEAQ.